The 32 T cell receptor beta chains below were found in one sample sequenced in a study of cytomegalovirus exposure and HLA in healthy donors. A multiplex PCR was run with 60 Vbeta primers and 13 Jbeta primers. Method: immunoSEQ multiplex PCR; TCRdb's copy keeps in-frame clones and lacks some. The sample yields around 96,000 clones, more than 70% seen once. Specimen: PBMCs. The receptors come from a man in his late teens or twenties in good health and CMV-seronegative.

The J gene is TRBJ1-5, the V gene TRBV4-1; D not resolved. Trimming stripped 1 base from V and 4 bases from J, with 8 bases between. Per germline, CDR1 MGHRA and CDR2 YSYEKL. CDR3 size: 14 residues. For the CDR3, the DNA is TGCGCCAGCAGCCAAGGTTTCGTGAATCAGCCCCAGCATTTT. This gives the protein CASSQGFVNQPQHF.

This clone was seen only a few times. DNA of the CDR3: TGTGCCAGCAGTGAAATAGACAGAAACACTGAAGCTTTCTTT. Translation gives CASSEIDRNTEAFF. The chain links TRBV6-1 to TRBJ1-1, with D possibly being TRBD1 (5 bases). The CDR3 length is 14 residues. Germline V lookup: CDR1 MNHNS, CDR2 SASEGT. Between the trimmed V and J ends, which lost 2 bases and 2 bases, there was a span of 9 bases.

The V and J genes are TRBV28 and TRBJ1-1; D is unresolved. The CDR3 has 12 residues. Germline assignment: CDR1 MDHEN and CDR2 SYDVKM. V was trimmed by 5 bases and J by 10 bases, leaving 14 bases between them. The CDR3 loop reads CASSAGLARAFF. CDR3 nucleotide sequence: TGTGCCAGCAGTGCCGGACTTGCCCGAGCTTTCTTT.

This sequence joins TRBV7-3 and TRBJ2-3, with TRBD1 identical over 7 bases. CDR3 length equals 14 residues. CDR1 SGHTA and CDR2 FQGTGA come from the germline V gene. J was trimmed by 5 bases and V by 5 bases; bases with no gene match: 7. The CDR3 DNA reads as TGTGCCAGCAGCCATGACAGGGTAGGAGATACGCAGTATTTT. It translates to CASSHDRVGDTQYF.

The chain carries TRBV11-3 and TRBJ2-7; D may be TRBD1 (7 bases). The CDR3 is 14 amino acids. Trimming left V 2 bases short and J 4 bases short, with 12 bases between. Germline CDR1 reads SGHNT; CDR2 reads YENEEA. The CDR3 nucleotides read TGTGCCAGCAGCTTAAACAGGGGAGGATACGAGCAGTACTTC. It translates to CASSLNRGGYEQYF.

This clone has a handful of counts. One end of the junction does not line up with germline, which may come from a read error. CDR3 DNA: TGTGCCAGCTCCCCACGGACAGGGGAAGAGCAGTACTTC. It encodes CASSPRTGEEQYF. The rearrangement joins TRBV18 to TRBJ2-7, with 9 bases lining up with TRBD1. From germline, CDR1 is KGHSH and CDR2 LQKENI. The CDR3 is made up of 13 amino acids.

This sequence joins TRBV9 and TRBJ2-7, with TRBD1 matching over 7 bases. Germline-derived CDR1 and CDR2 are SGDLS and YYNGEE. With 6 bases clipped from V and 2 bases from J, the junction kept 11 bases outside the gene matches. This CDR3 comprises 15 residues. The CDR3 coding sequence is TGTGCCAGCACCCTTTCTGACAGGGCGCCCTACGAGCAGTACTTC. Translated: CASTLSDRAPYEQYF.

The chain employs TRBV7-6 and TRBJ1-6, with a tentative D call TRBD1 (5 bases). Per germline, CDR1 SGHVS and CDR2 FNYEAQ. The CDR3 is made up of 15 amino acids. Here the CDR3 reads CPSQLGQGRNSPLHF. The CDR3, as DNA: TGTCCCTCCCAGCTGGGCCAGGGAAGGAATTCACCCCTCCACTTT.

The chain employs TRBV5-4 and TRBJ1-2, with TRBD1 identical over 7 bases. Germline CDR1 reads SGHNT; CDR2 reads YYREEE (reference sequence). J lost 5 bases, V lost 0 bases, and 7 bases had no gene match. The CDR3 has 15 residues. CDR3 in DNA: TGTGCCAGCAGCTTGGGACAGGGTACGATTTATGGCTACACCTTC. This gives the protein CASSLGQGTIYGYTF.

The gene calls are TRBV9 and TRBJ1-4; unclear D gene. Trimming took off 2 bases at V and 3 bases at J, with 11 bases between the two ends. The CDR3 spans 15 residues. Germline CDR1 reads SGDLS; CDR2 reads YYNGEE. The CDR3 sequence: CASSVFSGSNEKLFF. For the CDR3, the DNA is TGTGCCAGCAGCGTTTTCAGCGGTTCTAATGAAAAACTGTTTTTT.

The genes are TRBV7-9 and TRBJ2-7, with D tentatively TRBD2 (5 bases). Germline V gene data show CDR1 as SEHNR and CDR2 as FQNEAQ (reference sequence). V was clipped by 2 bases and J by 2 bases, with 10 bases between them. The CDR3 contains 14 residues. This CDR3 reads CASSLPSRTYEQYF. CDR3 DNA: TGTGCCAGCAGCTTACCTAGCAGAACCTACGAGCAGTACTTC. The full variable domain, with the rest looked up from reference TRBV7-9 and TRBJ2-7, is DTGVSQNPRHKITKRGQNVTFRCDPISEHNRLYWYRQTLGQGPEFLTYFQNEAQLEKSRLLSDRFSAERPKGSFSTLEIQRTEQGDSAMYLCASSLPSRTYEQYFGPGTRLTVT.

The V and J genes are TRBV18 and TRBJ2-3; 10 positions match TRBD2. This CDR3 is built from 17 residues. Germline lookup yields CDR1 KGHSH and CDR2 LQKENI. V was clipped by 1 base and J by 0 bases; unmatched bases: 4. Here the CDR3 reads CASSPQLAGISTDTQYF. The CDR3 DNA reads as TGTGCCAGCTCACCACAACTAGCGGGGATAAGCACAGATACGCAGTATTTT.

This chain uses TRBV7-9 with TRBJ2-7, with 7 bases fitting TRBD1. The CDR3 loop spans 12 amino acids. Germline V gene lookup returns CDR1 SEHNR and CDR2 FQNEAQ (reference sequence). V gave up 1 base and J gave up 8 bases; unmatched junction bases: 2. CDR3 nucleotide sequence: TGTGCCAGCAGCTTAGGGACAGGACAGCAGTACTTC. Protein product: CASSLGTGQQYF. Together with reference TRBV7-9 and TRBJ2-7, the CDR3 gives the full variable domain: DTGVSQNPRHKITKRGQNVTFRCDPISEHNRLYWYRQTLGQGPEFLTYFQNEAQLEKSRLLSDRFSAERPKGSFSTLEIQRTEQGDSAMYLCASSLGTGQQYFGPGTRLTVT.

A note on this clone: Other nucleotide sequences from this sample produce the same CDR3. This chain connects TRBV28 to TRBJ1-2; D possibly corresponds to TRBD1 (6 bases). Per the germline V gene, CDR1 is MDHEN and CDR2 is SYDVKM. Trimming took off 6 bases at V and 5 bases at J, with 13 bases between the two ends. The CDR3 sequence is 13 residues long. CDR3 in DNA: TGTGCCAGCAGCTTAGGGCAGGGGTATGGCTACACCTTC. Translating it yields CASSLGQGYGYTF.

The chain carries TRBV6-1 and TRBJ1-1; D ambiguous. In germline, CDR1 is MNHNS, CDR2 SASEGT. The CDR3 extends over 14 amino acids. V was trimmed by 1 base and J by 6 bases, leaving 12 bases between them. CDR3 residues: CASSEGYGRAEAFF. CDR3 DNA sequence: TGTGCCAGCAGTGAAGGCTACGGGAGGGCTGAAGCTTTCTTT.

Written as DNA, the CDR3 is TGCGCCAGCAGTGCACCGGGACAGGGAGGCCACGAGCAGTACTTC. Translating gives CASSAPGQGGHEQYF. V and J are TRBV10-1 and TRBJ2-7; 9 positions match TRBD1. This CDR3 region has 15 residues. The V gene end was trimmed by 4 bases and the J gene end by 5 bases; junction bases not matched to a gene: 9. CDR1 and CDR2 (germline): WNHNN, SYGVQD (reference sequence).

DNA for the CDR3: TGTGCCAGCAGGGGCAGGGCAACTAACTATGGCTACACCTTC. Translating it yields CASRGRATNYGYTF. The chain recombines TRBV2 with TRBJ1-2; D is perhaps TRBD1 (5 bases). The CDR3 is 14 residues long. The V and J ends lost 6 bases and 0 bases respectively, with 11 bases between them. Germline V lookup: CDR1 SNHLY, CDR2 FYNNEI.

This sequence joins TRBV5-1 and TRBJ2-7; the match to TRBD1 covers 9 bases. Looked up from germline, CDR1 is SGHRS and CDR2 is YFSETQ. J gave up 6 bases and V 4 bases, and 11 bases lay outside the gene matches. The CDR3 totals 15 residues. This chain's CDR3 is CASSPRSGTGSEQYF. The DNA of the CDR3 is TGCGCCAGCAGCCCCCGGTCTGGGACAGGGAGCGAGCAGTACTTC. The whole variable domain, remainder taken from reference TRBV5-1 and TRBJ2-7, is KAGVTQTPRYLIKTRGQQVTLSCSPISGHRSVSWYQQTPGQGLQFLFEYFSETQRNKGNFPGRFSGRQFSNSRSEMNVSTLELGDSALYLCASSPRSGTGSEQYFGPGTRLTVT.

In this sample, this clone turned up a few times. The V call is TRBV12-5, the J call TRBJ1-5, with D uncertain. This CDR3 spans 13 amino acids. Trimming pared 7 bases from V and 3 bases from J, leaving 10 bases between. Germline V gives CDR1 LGHNT, CDR2 FRNRAP. The CDR3 region has the DNA TGTGCTAGTGCCGGGGTTTACAATCAGCCCCAGCATTTT. Translated, it gives CASAGVYNQPQHF.

This clone has more than one count but fewer than ten. The CDR3 DNA reads TGTGCCAGCAGCTCAATCGCGGGGGATGAGCAGTTCTTC. Translating gives CASSSIAGDEQFF. This chain links TRBV7-9 with TRBJ2-1; 7 positions agree with TRBD2. The CDR3 has 13 residues. V was pared by 4 bases and J by 8 bases, with 5 bases of the junction left unmatched. Germline values: CDR1 SEHNR, CDR2 FQNEAQ (reference sequence).

V and J are TRBV6-5 and TRBJ1-5, with 9 bases lining up with TRBD1. The V segment lost 5 bases and the J segment 7 bases; nucleotides outside the gene matches: 6. The length of the CDR3 is 14 residues. In germline, CDR1 is MNHEY, CDR2 SVGAGI. The CDR3, as DNA: TGTGCCAGCAGTCCTACAGGGGGCGGGCAGCCCCAGCATTTT. It yields the protein CASSPTGGGQPQHF.

The count of this clone is one. The chain combines TRBV15 with TRBJ2-4, with 12 bases aligning to TRBD1. J gave up 5 bases and V 0 bases, and 5 bases lay outside the gene matches. Germline CDR1 LNHNV, CDR2 YYDKDF (reference sequence). The CDR3 runs to 17 residues. The CDR3 DNA reads TGTGCCACCAGCAGAGAAGGGACAGGGGGCGTGGAAAACATTCAGTACTTC. It encodes CATSREGTGGVENIQYF.

The genes are TRBV5-6 and TRBJ2-3, with 7 bases fitting TRBD1. V shed 2 bases, J shed 1 base, and the junction held 7 bases outside the gene matches. The CDR3 consists of 16 residues. Looked up from germline, CDR1 is SGHDT and CDR2 is YYEEEE. CDR3 in amino acids: CASSLRGGQRTDTQYF. DNA of the CDR3: TGTGCCAGCAGCTTAAGAGGGGGACAGCGCACAGATACGCAGTATTTT.

This clone was counted only a few times. V and J are TRBV7-9 and TRBJ2-1, with D tentatively TRBD2 (6 bases). Looked up from germline, CDR1 is SEHNR and CDR2 is FQNEAQ (reference sequence). Trimming cost V 10 bases and J 6 bases, with 19 bases left between them. The CDR3 sequence is 14 residues long. CDR3 sequence: CATPGGTGPNEQFF. CDR3 sequence (DNA): TGTGCCACCCCAGGAGGGACGGGTCCCAATGAGCAGTTCTTC.

V gene TRBV7-3 combines with J gene TRBJ1-1; 7 nucleotides match TRBD1. V gave up 6 bases and J gave up 1 base; unmatched junction bases: 2. This CDR3 has 13 amino acids. The germline CDR1 and CDR2 sequences are SGHTA and FQGTGA. The CDR3 protein is CASRGQPNTEAFF. The CDR3 region has the DNA TGTGCCAGCAGGGGACAGCCGAACACTGAAGCTTTCTTT.

The J gene is TRBJ2-3, the V gene TRBV2; 7 nucleotides align to TRBD1. The trim removed 5 bases at V and 2 bases at J, leaving 10 bases unmatched. CDR1 and CDR2 from the germline V gene are SNHLY and FYNNEI. This CDR3 is built from 16 residues. The CDR3 sequence is CASSLGGGSITDTQYF. The CDR3, as DNA: TGTGCCAGCAGTTTAGGGGGCGGTTCCATCACAGATACGCAGTATTTT.

The chain has TRBV7-2 and TRBJ2-3; TRBD2 matches 10 bases. Germline assignment: CDR1 SGHTA and CDR2 FQGNSA. The trim removed 5 bases at V and 4 bases at J, leaving 6 bases unmatched. This CDR3 has 15 residues. The CDR3 is CASSPGLAIADTQYF. The CDR3 nucleotides are TGTGCCAGCAGCCCGGGACTAGCGATCGCAGATACGCAGTATTTT.

The V and J genes are TRBV4-1 and TRBJ1-1; D unclear. The CDR3 totals 16 residues. Germline V lookup: CDR1 MGHRA, CDR2 YSYEKL. Trimming removed 1 base at V and 3 bases at J, with 15 bases between. CDR3 protein: CASSQVFVIGHTEAFF. For the CDR3, the DNA is TGCGCCAGCAGCCAAGTCTTTGTTATTGGGCACACTGAAGCTTTCTTT.

This chain uses TRBV10-1 with TRBJ2-3, with 7 bases identical to TRBD1. Germline trimming cut 4 bases from V and 4 bases from J; bases unmatched to any gene: 2. The CDR3 length is 13 residues. In germline, CDR1 is WNHNN, CDR2 SYGVQD (reference sequence). Written as DNA, the CDR3 is TGCGCCAGCAGTGTGCAGGGGGCAGATACGCAGTATTTT. It is translated as CASSVQGADTQYF.

The table lists this clone with a few counts. The chain recombines TRBV2 with TRBJ2-3; 7 bases are a match to TRBD2. With V trimmed by 2 bases and J by 4 bases, 9 bases remained unmatched. This CDR3 contains 16 residues. Looked up from germline, CDR1 is SNHLY and CDR2 is FYNNEI. Here the CDR3 reads CASSEFAASGPDTQYF. CDR3 DNA: TGTGCCAGCAGTGAATTCGCGGCTAGCGGACCAGATACGCAGTATTTT.

The V call is TRBV6-6, the J call TRBJ1-2; 7 bases are a match to TRBD1. Germline-derived CDR1 and CDR2 are MNHNY and SVGAGI (reference sequence). The J segment lost 8 bases and the V segment lost 4 bases, leaving 10 bases of the junction unmatched. The CDR3 loop spans 14 amino acids. This CDR3 reads CASSLGQTQAGYTF. The CDR3 region has the DNA TGTGCCAGCAGTTTGGGACAGACTCAAGCGGGCTACACCTTC.

The chain's CDR3 is CASSRPGQTYEQYF. The CDR3 DNA is TGTGCCAGCAGTCGGCCGGGACAGACCTACGAGCAGTACTTC. This chain links TRBV6-4 with TRBJ2-5; 7 nucleotides align to TRBD1. The better agreement between TRBJ2-7 and the DNA end casts doubt on the J call. Per the germline V gene, CDR1 is MRHNA and CDR2 is SNTAGT. This CDR3 region has 14 residues.